The present entry profiles one T cell receptor (beta chain) with its context. Its cognate antigen has yet to be identified. Base-call qualities are not available, and no considerably larger clone is one nucleotide away. CDR3 length: 16 amino acids, cysteine to phenylalanine. Only CDR3 DNA remains: 48 bases, in frame from the first base. From V the trimming removes 4 bases and from J it removes 2 bases, while the gene matches leave 7 bases of the junction unaccounted for. Based on the germline V gene, the CDR1 and CDR2 sequences are SGHVS and FQNEAQ. At diagnosis, tumor, uninvolved tumor-adjacent lung and peripheral blood were collected and then preserved as a mix of FFPE and fresh-frozen material. For TCR repertoire profiling, the blood samples were analyzed as peripheral blood mononuclear cells. This record comes from a study of T cells in localized non-small cell lung cancer (TCRdb year 2020). Looking at the study overall: The study analyzed T cell repertoires of over 200 early-stage NSCLC patients, comparing tumors and uninvolved tumor-adjacent lungs. NSCLC patients had a mean age of around 70 years, and fewer than 150 were male and some 98 female. The cohort comprised approximately 240 treatment-naïve NSCLC patients with resected, localized lung tumors.

TCR beta CDR3 regions were sequenced from DNA using the immunoSEQ Assay. On the study's bioinformatics: T cell density was computed as TCR beta template counts normalized to usable DNA estimated by amplifying housekeeping genes. The preseqR package was used to estimate richness by extrapolating to 400,000 templates for PBMC samples and to 120,000 templates for tissue samples. Clonality was defined by subtracting Pielou's evenness from one. Tissue-enriched TCRs were identified by differential abundance testing using productive amino-acid clonotypes, minimum total count 5 and alpha 0.1. The Jaccard Index and the Morisita Overlap Index were used to quantify repertoire overlap between compartments. GLIPH grouped TCR beta CDR3s together with public tetramer-defined viral CDR3s, and a viral motif had to include at least three viral sequences and show V-gene enrichment. TCRdb retrieved this table from immuneACCESS and kept in-frame rearrangements only. Not all clones are present; in checked studies, unresolved V genes account for under half, and no reason is known for the remainder. D and trimming were read from the DNA, whereas the V and J calls and clone size are those reported in that table. The sample table holds approximately 29,000 clones, of which roughly 87% were seen once. Approximately 7.5% of the sample rests with the top ten.

What the authors observed across the whole study: Of the top 100 tumor clones, a median of 57 were detected in paired uninvolved adjacent lung; under 30 were also among that lung's top 100. Because multi-region sequencing of the tumors was not done, intratumor heterogeneity could not be ruled out. Because of the exploratory design, TCR variables were selected using unadjusted p-values without false-discovery rate correction. Higher blood T cell density associated with longer overall survival, while higher adjacent-lung clonality associated with shorter survival. Uninvolved tumor-adjacent lung showed the highest T cell clonality, higher than tumor, which suggests more focused antigenic responses in the uninvolved tumor-adjacent lung.

This clonotype was obtained from a male donor older than 55 with stage I lung adenocarcinoma. The sequenced sample was peripheral blood, obtained before any cancer treatment. The chain uses TRBV7-8 and TRBJ2-5, and 10 bases in between align with TRBD2. CDR3 protein: CASSSGLAVLQETQYF. In nucleotide form, the sequence is TGTGCCAGCAGCTCCGGACTAGCGGTACTACAAGAGACCCAGTACTTC.